A selection of T cell receptor beta chains follows, all from one sample in a study of long-term antiretroviral therapy in people with HIV. Clones were read by immunoSEQ multiplex PCR, and TCRdb kept only the in-frame ones, dropping some. This sample has fewer than 20,000 clones, with about 89% found just once. The starting material was unsorted PBMCs, obtained 0.5 years after starting antiretroviral therapy. The receptors were gathered from a man aged 35 to 55 with HIV. Each CDR3 is given with its conserved first and last residue. D genes are given only for firm matches. Expanded clones get a size class; other rows say once, few or many, or leave the size out.

D gene	J gene	V gene	clone size	CDR3 protein	CDR3 DNA
NA	TRBJ2-2	TRBV4-2	NA	CASSQVGRVNTGELFF	TGTGCCAGCAGCCAAGTCGGGCGGGTCAACACCGGGGAGCTGTTTTTT
NA	TRBJ1-1	TRBV18	once	CASSPIGRAFF	TGTGCCAGCTCACCAATAGGGCGAGCTTTCTTT
NA	TRBJ2-3	TRBV5-4	NA	CASSLRGRSTDTQYF	TGTGCCAGCAGCCTTCGGGGCCGAAGCACAGATACGCAGTATTTT
NA	TRBJ2-2	TRBV9	NA	CASSVSGELFF	TGTGCCAGCAGCGTATCCGGGGAGCTGTTTTTT
NA	TRBJ2-2	TRBV5-5	NA	CASSAGFRGPANTGELFF	TGTGCCAGCAGCGCCGGCTTCAGGGGCCCCGCGAACACCGGGGAGCTGTTTTTT
NA	TRBJ1-1	TRBV27	NA	CASSFLQAFF	TGTGCCAGCAGTTTCTTGCAAGCTTTCTTT
NA	TRBJ1-3	TRBV28	NA	CASEESSGNTIYF	TGTGCCAGCGAGGAGAGCTCTGGAAACACCATATATTTT
NA	TRBJ2-2	TRBV6-1	NA	CASRLSGLAAGELFF	TGTGCCAGCAGGCTTTCGGGACTCGCCGCCGGGGAGCTGTTTTTT
TRBD1	TRBJ2-1	TRBV6-4	NA	CASSPTGDPSDEQFF	TGTGCCAGCAGCCCGACAGGGGACCCCTCGGATGAGCAGTTCTTC
NA	TRBJ2-6	TRBV21-1	NA	CASSSIRELSSGANVLTF	TGTGCCAGCAGCAGTATCCGGGAGCTCAGCTCTGGGGCCAACGTCCTGACTTTC